These 10 T cell receptor beta chains were all obtained from the same sample, sequenced in a study of regulatory T cells in long-lasting Graves disease. Building of the TCR beta libraries involved iRepertoire HTBI primers and Arm-PCR of CDR3 regions. MiXCR, run by TCRdb on the multiplex PCR reads, gives a single entry per CDR3 protein. The data hold about 430,000 distinct CDR3 sequences, with 14% to 15% observed a single time. Documented time point: newly diagnosed GD, antithyroid drugs for less than 3 months. PBMC-derived RNA was used for the TCR library. The data also belong to a second study, concerning T cells in Graves' hyperthyroidism and ophthalmopathy.

This sample comprised peripheral blood mononuclear cells (PBMCs), obtained at new diagnosis, from a patient treated with antithyroid drugs. Receptor source: a woman in her forties with Graves disease.

This chain joins TRBV7-9 and TRBJ2-2; a weak D match, TRBD1 (5 bases). The germline V gene has CDR1 SEHNR and CDR2 FQNEAQ (reference sequence). This CDR3 spans 15 amino acids. The ends were cut back, 5 bases at V and 0 bases at J, with 10 bases in the middle. In nucleotides, the CDR3 is TGTGCCAGCAGCCCAGACAGCGCGAACACCGGGGAGCTGTTTTTT. It specifies CASSPDSANTGELFF.

V and J are TRBV20-1 and TRBJ1-5, with a weak D call TRBD1 (5 bases). The CDR3 loop spans 14 amino acids. The germline V gene has CDR1 DFQATT and CDR2 SNEGSKA (reference sequence). Trimming stripped 3 bases from V and 4 bases from J, with 13 bases between. In DNA form, the CDR3 reads TGCAGTGCTAGGATTCAGGGTAAGAATCAGCCCCAGCATTTT. It translates to CSARIQGKNQPQHF.

This clonotype has ten or more counts. The chain uses TRBV6-4 and TRBJ2-1; 10 nucleotides align to TRBD1. The CDR3 is made up of 16 amino acids. Germline lookup yields CDR1 MRHNA and CDR2 SNTAGT. The J segment lost 6 bases and the V segment lost 2 bases, leaving 7 bases of the junction unmatched. The DNA of the CDR3 is TGTGCCAGCAGTGACACACCGGGACAGGGGTCCAATGAGCAGTTCTTC. Encoded protein: CASSDTPGQGSNEQFF.

Concerning this clonotype: This could be a read error, since a much larger clone is one nucleotide away. The chain joins TRBV18 to TRBJ2-7, with D tentatively TRBD2 (6 bases). CDR1 KGHSH and CDR2 LQKENI come from the germline V gene. There are 13 residues in the CDR3. CDR3 sequence: CASARDSNYELYF. CDR3 coding DNA: TGTGCCAGCGCCCGGGACTCCAACTACGAGCTGTACTTC.

On this clonotype itself: A much larger clone differs by one base, so this may be a read error. J is TRBJ2-1 and V is TRBV9; the match to TRBD2 covers 9 bases. CDR3 length: 15 residues. Germline lookup yields CDR1 SGDLS and CDR2 YYNGEE. CDR3 nucleotides: TGTGGCAGCAGCGTGACTAGCGGTTACTACAATGAGCAGTTCTTC. Translating it yields CGSSVTSGYYNEQFF.

A few counts support this clonotype. The gene calls are TRBV19 and TRBJ2-5; D gene uncertain. The germline V and J ends were trimmed by 0 bases and 4 bases, with 9 bases remaining between them. The CDR3 is 14 residues long. Germline CDR1 and CDR2: LNHDA and SQIVND (reference sequence). In DNA form, the CDR3 reads TGTGCCAGTAGTATAGATACCAATGGAGAGACCCAGTACTTC. Its translation is CASSIDTNGETQYF.

There are many counts of this clonotype. The rearrangement uses TRBV11-3 and TRBJ1-1; 8 nucleotides agree with TRBD1. V gave up 6 bases and J gave up 1 base; unmatched junction bases: 7. Looked up from germline, CDR1 is SGHNT and CDR2 is YENEEA. The CDR3 length is 15 residues. This CDR3 is CASRNTGGWNTEAFF. The CDR3 DNA is TGTGCCAGCAGGAACACAGGGGGATGGAACACTGAAGCTTTCTTT.

The chain joins TRBV7-3 to TRBJ2-7, with no clear D. Germline values: CDR1 SGHTA, CDR2 FQGTGA. This CDR3 region has 15 residues. V lost 0 bases, J lost 2 bases, and 11 bases lay in between. The CDR3 region is CASSLTLVPTYEQYF. The DNA of the CDR3 is TGTGCCAGCAGCTTAACTCTAGTCCCCACCTACGAGCAGTACTTC. Together with reference TRBV7-3 and TRBJ2-7, the CDR3 gives the full variable domain: GAGVSQTPSNKVTEKGKYVELRCDPISGHTALYWYRQSLGQGPEFLIYFQGTGAADDSGLPNDRFFAVRPEGSVSTLKIQRTERGDSAVYLCASSLTLVPTYEQYFGPGTRLTVT.

The chain has TRBV6-2 or TRBV6-3 and TRBJ2-1; D remains ambiguous. V was clipped by 7 bases and J by 8 bases, with 12 bases between them. CDR1 is MNHEY, CDR2 SVGEGT, per germline. The CDR3 consists of 12 residues. In DNA, the CDR3 is TGTGCCAGCACCTCGGACCCCTATGAGCAGTTCTTC. Its protein is CASTSDPYEQFF.

This clonotype was observed many times. This chain uses TRBV28 with TRBJ1-4; D might be TRBD1 (5 bases). There are 14 residues in the CDR3. With 5 bases removed from V and 5 bases from J, the gap between germline ends came to 12 bases. Germline V gene sequence: CDR1 MDHEN, CDR2 SYDVKM. The chain's CDR3 is CASSQRQQNEKLFF. The CDR3 DNA is TGTGCCAGCAGTCAGCGACAGCAGAATGAAAAACTGTTTTTT.